The source of this T cell receptor beta chain is a study of cytomegalovirus exposure and HLA in healthy donors. PCR involved 60 Vbeta and 13 Jbeta primers. Sequencing used immunoSEQ multiplex PCR; TCRdb keeps in-frame clones, though not all of them. The sample carries around 120,000 clones, approximately 86% recorded once. This clone has only one observation. Per germline, CDR1 MDHEN and CDR2 SYDVKM. This CDR3 is 14 amino acids long. V lost 3 bases to trimming and J lost 4 bases; unmatched junction nucleotides: 5. The receptor's source is a boy between 10 and 17 years old in good health and CMV-seronegative. This sequence joins TRBV28 and TRBJ1-2; 7 nucleotides align to TRBD1. The source material was PBMCs. In DNA, the CDR3 is TGTGCCAGCAGTTTGCAGGGGGGTCCCTATGGCTACACCTTC. Amino acid sequence: CASSLQGGPYGYTF.